The sample holds many counts of the clone carrying this T cell receptor (beta chain). Its specificity is unknown. CDR1 is SGHTA, CDR2 FQGNSA, per germline. The length of the CDR3 is 14 residues. V gave up 3 bases and J gave up 9 bases; unmatched junction bases: 7. The study drew donors from healthy Caucasian individuals in Russia aged roughly 6 to 90. The sample comes from a study of blood T cells in healthy people across ages. Study-wide results and limits: Unsorted PBMC material precluded a definitive naive versus antigen-experienced comparison.

A second PCR, run for roughly 6 to 11 cycles, used a sample-barcoded 5' primer plus a J-beta primer mix. MiXCR was run by TCRdb on the 5' RACE reads, yielding one entry per CDR3 protein. This sample yields about 590,000 distinct CDR3 sequences, of which 25% to 30% are seen a single time; about 15% belongs to the top ten. The V gene is TRBV7-2, the J gene TRBJ2-7, with 11 bases identical to TRBD2. The sequence came from a woman aged 80 or over in good health. Sequenced input: blood. CDR3 DNA: TGTGCCAGCAGCTTGCTGGGGACTAGCGGAGTGCAGTACTTC. This encodes CASSLLGTSGVQYF.